This T cell receptor beta chain originates from a study of T cells in narcolepsy. Study at large: Enrolled donors included narcolepsy type 1 or type 2 patients and healthy controls.

Of note for this clone: Its specificity is unknown.

This table comes from immunoSEQ multiplex PCR, and its TCRdb copy is limited to in-frame clones, with some not included. Of some 22,000 clones listed, 65% to 90% are singletons. Overall study results and limits: Same-patient CSF and blood CD4+ T cell clonotypes included HCRT-specific and TRIB2-specific autoreactive ones.

Germline V lookup: CDR1 SGHVS, CDR2 FQNEAQ. Trimming took 3 bases from V and 6 from J; bases not matched to a gene: 2. CDR3 size: 14 residues. The sample comprised memory (CD45RA-) CD4+ T cells from blood. The chain recombines TRBV7-8 with TRBJ1-5, with 10 bases lining up with TRBD1. The receptor was derived from a human donor in good health. The CDR3 spells CASSLGQGSQPQHF. The DNA of the CDR3 is TGTGCCAGCAGCTTGGGACAGGGGAGTCAGCCCCAGCATTTT.